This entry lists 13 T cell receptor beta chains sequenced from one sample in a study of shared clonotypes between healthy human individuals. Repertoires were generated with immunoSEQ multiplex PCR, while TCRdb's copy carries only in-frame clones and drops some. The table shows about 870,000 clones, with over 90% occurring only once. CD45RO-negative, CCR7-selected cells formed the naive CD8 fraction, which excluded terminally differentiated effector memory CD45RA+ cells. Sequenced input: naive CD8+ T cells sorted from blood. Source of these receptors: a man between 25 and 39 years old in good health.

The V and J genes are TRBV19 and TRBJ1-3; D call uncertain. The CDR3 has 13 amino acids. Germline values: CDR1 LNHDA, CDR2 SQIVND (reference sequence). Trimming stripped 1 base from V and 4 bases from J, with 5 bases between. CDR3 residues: CASSIGGGNTIYF. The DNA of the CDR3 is TGTGCCAGTAGTATAGGCGGAGGAAACACCATATATTTT.

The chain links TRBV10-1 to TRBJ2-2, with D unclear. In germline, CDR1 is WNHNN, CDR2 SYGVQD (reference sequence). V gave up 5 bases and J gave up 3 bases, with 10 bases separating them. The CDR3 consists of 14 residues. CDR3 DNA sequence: TGCGCCAGCAGTCCCTACGACTACACCGGGGAGCTGTTTTTT. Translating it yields CASSPYDYTGELFF.

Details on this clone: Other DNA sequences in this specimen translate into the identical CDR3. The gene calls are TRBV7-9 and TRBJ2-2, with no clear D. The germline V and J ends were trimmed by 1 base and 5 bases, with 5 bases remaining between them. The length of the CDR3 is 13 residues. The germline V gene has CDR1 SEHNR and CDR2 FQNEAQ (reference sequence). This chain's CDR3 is CASSLGGTGELFF. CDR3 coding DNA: TGTGCCAGCAGCTTAGGTGGTACCGGGGAGCTGTTTTTT. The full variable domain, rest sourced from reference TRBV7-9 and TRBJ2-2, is DTGVSQNPRHKITKRGQNVTFRCDPISEHNRLYWYRQTLGQGPEFLTYFQNEAQLEKSRLLSDRFSAERPKGSFSTLEIQRTEQGDSAMYLCASSLGGTGELFFGEGSRLTVL.

The DNA for the CDR3 is TGCGCCAGCAGCTCTGACCTCGGACCGGCTGGGGAGCTGTTTTTT. It is translated as CASSSDLGPAGELFF. The chain links TRBV10-1 to TRBJ2-2; D remains ambiguous. There are 15 residues in the CDR3. The V end was cut by 6 bases, the J end by 8 bases, with 19 bases between. From germline, CDR1 is WNHNN and CDR2 SYGVQD (reference sequence).

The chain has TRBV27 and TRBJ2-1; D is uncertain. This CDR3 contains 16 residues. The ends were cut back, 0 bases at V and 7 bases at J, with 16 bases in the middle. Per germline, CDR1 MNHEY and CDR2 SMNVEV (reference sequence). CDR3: CASSLSTDLTRNEQFF. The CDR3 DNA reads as TGTGCCAGCAGTTTATCCACAGACCTGACCAGGAATGAGCAGTTCTTC.

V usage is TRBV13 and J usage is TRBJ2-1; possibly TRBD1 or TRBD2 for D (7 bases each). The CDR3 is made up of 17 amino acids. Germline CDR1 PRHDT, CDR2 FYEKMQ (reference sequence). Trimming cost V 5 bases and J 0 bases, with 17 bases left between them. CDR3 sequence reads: CASSPGGAFSSYNEQFF. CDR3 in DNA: TGTGCCAGCAGCCCAGGGGGGGCCTTTAGCTCCTACAATGAGCAGTTCTTC.

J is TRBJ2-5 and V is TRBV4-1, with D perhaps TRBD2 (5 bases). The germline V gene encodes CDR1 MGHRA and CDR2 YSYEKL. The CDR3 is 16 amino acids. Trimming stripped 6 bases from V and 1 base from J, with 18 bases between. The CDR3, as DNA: TGCGCCAGCAGTCTAGCCCCAGTGGGAACCCAAGAGACCCAGTACTTC. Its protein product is CASSLAPVGTQETQYF.

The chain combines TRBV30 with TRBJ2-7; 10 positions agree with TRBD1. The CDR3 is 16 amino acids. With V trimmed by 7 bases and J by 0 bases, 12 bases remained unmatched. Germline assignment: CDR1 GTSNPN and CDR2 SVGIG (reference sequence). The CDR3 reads CASLLPGQGFSYEQYF. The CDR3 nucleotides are TGTGCCTCATTATTACCGGGACAGGGGTTCTCCTACGAGCAGTACTTC.

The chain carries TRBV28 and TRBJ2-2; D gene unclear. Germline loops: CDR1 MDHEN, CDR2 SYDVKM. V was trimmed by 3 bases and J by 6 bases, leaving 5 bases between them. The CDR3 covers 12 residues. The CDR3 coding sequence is TGTGCCAGCAGTTTTTTCCCCGGGGAGCTGTTTTTT. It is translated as CASSFFPGELFF.

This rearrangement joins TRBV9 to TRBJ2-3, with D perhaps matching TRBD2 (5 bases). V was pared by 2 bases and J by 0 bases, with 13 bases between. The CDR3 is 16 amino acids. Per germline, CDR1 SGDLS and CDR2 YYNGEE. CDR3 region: CASSVGDLRSTDTQYF. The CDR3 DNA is TGTGCCAGCAGCGTCGGGGATCTTAGGAGCACAGATACGCAGTATTTT. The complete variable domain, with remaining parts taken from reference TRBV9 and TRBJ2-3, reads DSGVTQTPKHLITATGQRVTLRCSPRSGDLSVYWYQQSLDQGLQFLIQYYNGEERAKGNILERFSAQQFPDLHSELNLSSLELGDSALYFCASSVGDLRSTDTQYFGPGTRLTVL.

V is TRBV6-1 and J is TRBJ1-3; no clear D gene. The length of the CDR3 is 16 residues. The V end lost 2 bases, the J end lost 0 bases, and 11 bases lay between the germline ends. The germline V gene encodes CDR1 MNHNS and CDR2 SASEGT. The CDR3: CASSETRSFSGNTIYF. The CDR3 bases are TGTGCCAGCAGTGAAACCAGGTCCTTCTCTGGAAACACCATATATTTT.

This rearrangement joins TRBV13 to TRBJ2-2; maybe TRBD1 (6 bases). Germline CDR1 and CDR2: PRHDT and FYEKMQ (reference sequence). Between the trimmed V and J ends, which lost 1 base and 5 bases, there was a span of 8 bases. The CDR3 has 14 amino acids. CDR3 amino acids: CASSLAGATGELFF. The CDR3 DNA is TGTGCCAGCAGCTTAGCAGGGGCGACCGGGGAGCTGTTTTTT. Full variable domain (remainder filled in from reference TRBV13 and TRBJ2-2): AAGVIQSPRHLIKEKRETATLKCYPIPRHDTVYWYQQGPGQDPQFLISFYEKMQSDKGSIPDRFSAQQFSDYHSELNMSSLELGDSALYFCASSLAGATGELFFGEGSRLTVL.

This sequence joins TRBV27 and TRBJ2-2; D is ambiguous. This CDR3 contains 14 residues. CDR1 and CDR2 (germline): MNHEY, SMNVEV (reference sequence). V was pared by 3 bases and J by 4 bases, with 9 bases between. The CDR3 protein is CASSFKGRTGELFF. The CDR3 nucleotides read TGTGCCAGCAGTTTCAAAGGGCGCACCGGGGAGCTGTTTTTT.